This T cell receptor (beta chain) is from a study of control samples from healthy donors and cancer patients (dated by TCRdb to the early 2020s). With respect to this clone: Its antigen remains undetermined. Qualities for individual bases were not recorded, and no much larger clone is one base off.

The CDR3 numbers 15 residues from cysteine through phenylalanine. The DNA shown is the 45-base CDR3, in frame from base 1. Trimming removed 3 bases from V and 9 bases from J; the gene matches leave 13 bases unexplained. Library preparation was by the immunoSEQ multiplex PCR assay. Here the immuneACCESS table is served through TCRdb, limited to in-frame sequences with V and J called. Missing clones are a known gap in these copies; in checked studies unresolved V genes cover under half, and the rest lacks a known reason. Across this sample there are about 86,000 clones, with 85% to 95% seen only once. About 1.5% of the sample rests with the top ten.

This TCR was sampled from a woman aged 25 to 39 in good health. The chain couples TRBV23-1 to TRBJ2-5, and 7 bases in between align with TRBD1. TRBV23-1 is sorted into the ORF group, with uncertain function. The sequencing input was blood. The CDR3 protein sequence reads: CASSHRGTATAAQYF. Here is the DNA: TGCGCCAGCAGTCATAGGGGGACAGCAACCGCGGCCCAGTACTTC.